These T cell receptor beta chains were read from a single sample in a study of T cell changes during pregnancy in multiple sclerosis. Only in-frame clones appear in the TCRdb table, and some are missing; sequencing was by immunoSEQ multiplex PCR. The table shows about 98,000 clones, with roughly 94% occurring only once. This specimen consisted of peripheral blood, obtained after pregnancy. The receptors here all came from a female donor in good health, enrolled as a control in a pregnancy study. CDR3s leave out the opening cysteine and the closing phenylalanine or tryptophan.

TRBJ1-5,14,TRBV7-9,ASSFWGGKEKQPQH
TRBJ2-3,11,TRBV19,ASSIVGADTQY
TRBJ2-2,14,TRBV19,ASPRASGSDTGELF
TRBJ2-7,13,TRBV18,ASSPGGGGRSEQY
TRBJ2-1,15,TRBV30,AWSVSATSGAYNEQF
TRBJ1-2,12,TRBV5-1,ASRPYRDRDGYT
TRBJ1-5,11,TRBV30,AWSVADQQPQH
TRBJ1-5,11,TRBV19,ASSMGGIQPQH
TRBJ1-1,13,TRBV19,ASSAYRGGNTEAF
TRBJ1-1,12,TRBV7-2,ASSLDNRGTEAF
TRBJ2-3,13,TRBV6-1,ASSNPGTVTDTQY
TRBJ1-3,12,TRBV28,ASTPRGYWRTIY
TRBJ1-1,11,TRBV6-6,ASTQQLGTEAF
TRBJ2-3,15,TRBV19,ATRPGLAGSLQGTQY
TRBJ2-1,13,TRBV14,ASSPQGLAANEQF
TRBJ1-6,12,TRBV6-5,ASTFGGDNSPLH
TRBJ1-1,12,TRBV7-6,ASTDRGAYTEAF
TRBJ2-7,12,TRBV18,ASSRASGPYEQY
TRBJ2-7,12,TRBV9,ASSVRDRVYEQY
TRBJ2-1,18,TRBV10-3,AISDRGGTSGRANYNEQF
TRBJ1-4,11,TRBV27,ASSPRGREKLF
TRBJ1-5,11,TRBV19,ASTGVGDQPQH
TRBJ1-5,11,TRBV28,ASNGEVDQPQH
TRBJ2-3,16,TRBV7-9,ASSLGRMGLAAGDTQY
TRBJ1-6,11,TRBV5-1,ASAGADNSPLH
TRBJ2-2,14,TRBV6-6,ASNLDRNLNTGELF
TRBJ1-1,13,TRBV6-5,ASRHGGGRNTEAF
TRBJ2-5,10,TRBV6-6,ASRGGQETQY
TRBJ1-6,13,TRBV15,ATSRDIQDNSPLH
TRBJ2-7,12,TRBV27,ASRPGTDIGEQY
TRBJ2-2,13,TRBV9,ASSDGGGGGGELF
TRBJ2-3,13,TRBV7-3,ASSPLAGYTDTQY
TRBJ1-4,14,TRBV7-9,ASSTLSGTGDEKLF
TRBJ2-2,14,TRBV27,ASSTTRDLDTGELF
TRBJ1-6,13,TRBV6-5,ASSWAGQGVSPLH
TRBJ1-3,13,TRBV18,ASSQTGGAGNTIY
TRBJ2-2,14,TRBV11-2,ASSFSGAMNTGELF
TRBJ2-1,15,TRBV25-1,ASSEAGLAGEGNEQF
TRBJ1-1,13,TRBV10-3,AISDQTIRGTEAF
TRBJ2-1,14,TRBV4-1,ASSQLSVSTYNEQF
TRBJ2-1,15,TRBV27,ASSLIRGSERWSEQF
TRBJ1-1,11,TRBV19,ASSRNRVTEAF
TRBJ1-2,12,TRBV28,ASSRGAQGVGYT
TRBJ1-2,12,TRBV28,ASSLRGQGYGYT
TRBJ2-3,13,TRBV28,ATFPDRVAADTQY
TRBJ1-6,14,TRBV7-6,ASSPLGESYNSPLH
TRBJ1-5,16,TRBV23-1,ASSRTGQGNSGNQPQH
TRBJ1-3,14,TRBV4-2,ASSHQEDRAGNTIY
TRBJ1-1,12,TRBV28,ASSFYRANTEAF
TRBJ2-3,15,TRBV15,ATSRPQRRLGTDTQY
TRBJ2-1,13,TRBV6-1,ASSGVEWGDNEQF
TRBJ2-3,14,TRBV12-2,ASRLRLAGDTDTQY
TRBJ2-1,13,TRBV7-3,ASSISGGPHNEQF
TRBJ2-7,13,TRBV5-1,ASSQTTTYRDEQY
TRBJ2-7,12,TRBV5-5,ASSQGNYYSEQY
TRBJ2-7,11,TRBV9,ASSAGSKGEQY
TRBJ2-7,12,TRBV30,AWSPGTHGSEQY